These 17 T cell receptor beta chains originate from one sample sequenced in a study of blood T cell repertoires in COVID-19. TCRdb keeps only in-frame clones here, not all; method: immunoSEQ multiplex PCR. The sample carries more than 110,000 clones, 76% recorded once. The sample was peripheral blood. These receptors were collected from a woman of 80 years or more with active or convalescent COVID-19.

V is TRBV5-6 and J is TRBJ1-2; 10 bases agree with TRBD1. The V gene's germline CDR1 is SGHDT and CDR2 YYEEEE. Losses at the gene ends were 4 bases for V and 2 bases for J; bases not matched to a gene: 8. This CDR3 contains 16 residues. The CDR3 spells CASSAGGTGENYGYTF. CDR3 bases: TGTGCCAGCAGCGCTGGTGGGACAGGGGAGAACTATGGCTACACCTTC.

The chain carries TRBV6-2 or TRBV6-3 and TRBJ1-2, with unresolved D. The length of the CDR3 is 11 residues. Germline CDR1 is MNHEY and CDR2 is SVGEGT. Trimming cost V 2 bases and J 5 bases, with 3 bases left between them. The DNA of the CDR3 is TGTGCCAGCAGTTACGAGTATGGCTACACCTTC. As protein: CASSYEYGYTF.

This chain connects TRBV29-1 to TRBJ1-1; 11 bases agree with TRBD1. This CDR3 has 19 amino acids. Germline V gene data show CDR1 as SQVTM and CDR2 as ANQGSEA. V was clipped by 5 bases and J by 4 bases; unmatched bases: 21. CDR3 sequence (DNA): TGCAGCGTTTTTTTCCCGTTCCGGACAGGGGGCGGAGGTGGCACTGAAGCTTTCTTT. Translated: CSVFFPFRTGGGGGTEAFF.

V usage is TRBV5-4 and J usage is TRBJ1-1, with a tentative D call TRBD1 (6 bases). The V end was cut by 2 bases, the J end by 5 bases, with 10 bases between. The CDR3 sequence is 13 residues long. Germline V lookup: CDR1 SGHNT, CDR2 YYREEE (reference sequence). The CDR3 loop is CASSLQGETEAFF. As DNA, the CDR3 is TGTGCCAGCAGCTTACAGGGCGAGACTGAAGCTTTCTTT.

The chain recombines TRBV5-6 with TRBJ1-4; D might be TRBD1 (5 bases). Germline values: CDR1 SGHDT, CDR2 YYEEEE. The length of the CDR3 is 16 residues. V lost 0 bases, J lost 3 bases, and 12 bases lay in between. CDR3 protein: CASSLGRGRANEKLFF. The CDR3 nucleotides read TGTGCCAGCAGCTTGGGGAGGGGACGGGCTAATGAAAAACTGTTTTTT. Variable domain in full (rest from reference TRBV5-6 and TRBJ1-4): DAGVTQSPTHLIKTRGQQVTLRCSPKSGHDTVSWYQQALGQGPQFIFQYYEEEERQRGNFPDRFSGHQFPNYSSELNVNALLLGDSALYLCASSLGRGRANEKLFFGSGTQLSVL.

This clone was seen a handful of times. This sequence joins TRBV4-1 and TRBJ2-1, with 7 positions matching TRBD1. This CDR3 spans 17 amino acids. Trimming cost V 4 bases and J 2 bases; bases outside gene matches: 11. Germline CDR1 MGHRA, CDR2 YSYEKL. CDR3 residues: CASSPDVGTAPYNEQFF. In DNA form, the CDR3 reads TGCGCCAGCAGCCCCGACGTCGGGACAGCCCCCTACAATGAGCAGTTCTTC.

The CDR3 bases are TGTGCCAGCAGGCCCAGGGGCGGGAATTCACCCCTCCACTTT. It encodes CASRPRGGNSPLHF. V gene TRBV3-1 (or the pseudogene TRBV3-2) combines with J gene TRBJ1-6; a weak D match, TRBD1 (6 bases). Germline V gives CDR1 LGHDT, CDR2 YNNKEL (reference sequence). Trimming pared 6 bases from V and 7 bases from J, leaving 13 bases between. CDR3 length: 14 amino acids.

In DNA form, the CDR3 reads TGTGCCAGCAGCCAAGACAGGGGGAGGAATCAGCCCCAGCATTTT. Its protein product is CASSQDRGRNQPQHF. The rearrangement links TRBV3-1 (or the pseudogene TRBV3-2) to TRBJ1-5; the match to TRBD1 covers 7 bases. Germline-derived CDR1 and CDR2 are LGHDT and YNNKEL (reference sequence). Losses at the gene ends were 0 bases for V and 4 bases for J; bases not matched to a gene: 3. The CDR3 covers 15 residues.

The V gene is TRBV19, the J gene TRBJ2-7, with D possibly being TRBD1 (6 bases). V was cut by 3 bases and J by 6 bases, with 12 bases left in between. Per the germline V gene, CDR1 is LNHDA and CDR2 is SQIVND (reference sequence). CDR3 length: 13 residues. CDR3 loop: CASSMGRGSEQYF. The CDR3, as DNA: TGTGCCAGTAGTATGGGCAGGGGCTCCGAGCAGTACTTC.

This clone appeared a few times. The chain carries TRBV2 and TRBJ1-2, with 7 positions matching TRBD1. The CDR3 is 14 amino acids. From germline, CDR1 is SNHLY and CDR2 FYNNEI. Unmatched junction bases numbered 12, after V lost 6 bases and J lost 8 bases. CDR3 nucleotide sequence: TGTGCCAGCAGGGGGTATGAGGGGGCGGAAGGCTACACCTTC. This codes for CASRGYEGAEGYTF.

The chain carries TRBV28 and TRBJ1-1; weak D call: TRBD1 (6 bases). The CDR3 loop spans 15 amino acids. Germline CDR1 is MDHEN and CDR2 is SYDVKM. The V end lost 5 bases, the J end lost 2 bases, and 15 bases lay between the germline ends. The CDR3 region is CASSPGGTGNTEAFF. The CDR3 DNA reads as TGTGCCAGCAGTCCGGGGGGCACAGGAAACACTGAAGCTTTCTTT.

J is TRBJ2-4 and V is TRBV6-6, with D perhaps matching TRBD1 (6 bases). Germline values: CDR1 MNHNY, CDR2 SVGAGI (reference sequence). V dropped 5 bases and J dropped 7 bases, with 15 bases sitting between them. CDR3 length equals 14 residues. In nucleotides, the CDR3 is TGTGCCAGCAGTCAGACAGGAATCGGGAACATTCAGTACTTC. Amino acid sequence: CASSQTGIGNIQYF.

V is TRBV6-1 and J is TRBJ1-1; the D gene is possibly TRBD1 (5 bases). Between the trimmed V and J ends, which lost 0 bases and 5 bases, there was a span of 13 bases. The CDR3 spans 15 residues. Germline CDR1 is MNHNS and CDR2 is SASEGT. The CDR3 DNA is TGTGCCAGCAGTGAAGCGACCCAGGGTAGAACTGAAGCTTTCTTT. This encodes CASSEATQGRTEAFF.

The rearrangement uses TRBV10-2 and TRBJ2-2; D is perhaps TRBD1 (5 bases). This CDR3 spans 15 amino acids. Trimming shortened V by 8 bases and J by 5 bases, and 18 bases separated the two germline ends. Germline V CDR1 and CDR2: WSHSY, SAAADI. The CDR3 protein is CASAQPGLGTGELFF. CDR3 nucleotides: TGCGCCAGCGCACAACCAGGGCTGGGGACCGGGGAGCTGTTTTTT.

The chain combines TRBV19 with TRBJ2-3, with 11 bases identical to TRBD2. V shed 3 bases and J 1 base; nucleotides not matched to a gene: 9. CDR1 and CDR2 from the germline V gene are LNHDA and SQIVND (reference sequence). The CDR3 is 18 amino acids. CDR3 DNA sequence: TGTGCCAGTAGTATCGGGCTAGCGGGGGGCGGGGGCACAGATACGCAGTATTTT. As protein: CASSIGLAGGGGTDTQYF.

The chain combines TRBV7-9 with TRBJ2-5; 9 bases are a match to TRBD1. The CDR3 consists of 17 residues. Germline lookup yields CDR1 SEHNR and CDR2 FQNEAQ (reference sequence). With 5 bases clipped from V and 4 bases from J, the junction kept 14 bases outside the gene matches. CDR3 in DNA: TGTGCCAGCAGCCTCCGACAGGGGGGCGGGAGAAGAGAGACCCAGTACTTC. Residues: CASSLRQGGGRRETQYF.

This chain connects TRBV14 to TRBJ2-2; 8 bases line up with TRBD2. V lost 1 base and J lost 3; bases outside the gene matches: 4. The CDR3 spans 16 residues. In germline, CDR1 is SGHDN, CDR2 FVKESK. CDR3 in DNA: TGTGCCAGCAGCCAAGGAGGACTAGCACACACCGGGGAGCTGTTTTTT. Translation gives CASSQGGLAHTGELFF.